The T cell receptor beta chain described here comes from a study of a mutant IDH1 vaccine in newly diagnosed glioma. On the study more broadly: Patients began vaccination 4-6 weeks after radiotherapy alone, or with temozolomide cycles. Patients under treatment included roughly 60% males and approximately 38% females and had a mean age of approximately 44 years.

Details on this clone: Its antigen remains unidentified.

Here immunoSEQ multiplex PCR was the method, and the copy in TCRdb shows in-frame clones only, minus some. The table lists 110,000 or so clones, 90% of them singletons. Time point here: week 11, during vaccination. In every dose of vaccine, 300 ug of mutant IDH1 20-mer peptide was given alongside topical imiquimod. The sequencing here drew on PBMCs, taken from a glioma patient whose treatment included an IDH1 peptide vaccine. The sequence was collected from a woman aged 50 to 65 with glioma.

CDR3 sequence: CASSLVEASQGEQFF. In DNA form, the CDR3 reads TGTGCCAGCAGCTTGGTAGAGGCTAGTCAAGGTGAGCAGTTCTTC. This chain uses TRBV5-4 with TRBJ2-1; D uncertain. The CDR3 contains 15 residues. Germline V lookup: CDR1 SGHNT, CDR2 YYREEE (reference sequence). Trimming took off 0 bases at V and 9 bases at J, with 16 bases between the two ends.